This entry lists 18 T cell receptor beta chains sequenced from one sample in a study of blood T cell repertoires in COVID-19. The protocol was immunoSEQ multiplex PCR, while the TCRdb copy is restricted to in-frame clones and leaves out a portion. Found here are about 310,000 clones, around 85% of them singletons; the top ten hold around 1.8%. Sequenced: PBMCs or T cells enriched from blood (not recorded which). The receptors derive from a woman younger than 45 who had been exposed to COVID-19.

The rearrangement joins TRBV5-8 to TRBJ1-3; no clear D gene. The CDR3 covers 15 residues. Trimming left V 0 bases short and J 0 bases short, with 7 bases between. Germline V gene lookup returns CDR1 SGHTS and CDR2 YDEGEE. DNA for the CDR3: TGTGCCAGCAGCTTGGGCCAGTACTCTGGAAACACCATATATTTT. Translation gives CASSLGQYSGNTIYF.

The J gene is TRBJ1-1, the V gene TRBV29-1; D call uncertain. Germline values: CDR1 SQVTM, CDR2 ANQGSEA. Trimming pared 4 bases from V and 4 bases from J, leaving 13 bases between. The CDR3 runs 13 residues. For the CDR3, the DNA is TGCAGCGTTGTCCAGGCAGTGGGCACTGAAGCTTTCTTT. It translates to CSVVQAVGTEAFF.

The genes are TRBV7-9 and TRBJ2-1; 7 bases are shared with TRBD2. Germline CDR1 and CDR2: SEHNR and FQNEAQ (reference sequence). There are 13 residues in the CDR3. J was trimmed by 9 bases and V by 3 bases; bases with no gene match: 5. CDR3: CASSFSSGAEQFF. CDR3 DNA: TGTGCCAGCAGCTTTTCGAGCGGGGCTGAGCAGTTCTTC.

The chain has TRBV7-8 and TRBJ1-5; 8 bases align to TRBD1. With V trimmed by 1 base and J by 0 bases, 5 bases remained unmatched. From germline, CDR1 is SGHVS and CDR2 FQNEAQ. This CDR3 comprises 17 residues. This CDR3 is CASSLEQGGFSNQPQHF. CDR3 DNA sequence: TGTGCCAGCAGCTTAGAACAGGGGGGTTTTAGCAATCAGCCCCAGCATTTT.

At least ten counts were recorded for this clone. The chain recombines TRBV3-1 (or the pseudogene TRBV3-2) with TRBJ1-1, with TRBD1 identical over 7 bases. Trimming cost V 6 bases and J 0 bases; bases outside gene matches: 7. Germline CDR1 reads LGHDT; CDR2 reads YNNKEL (reference sequence). This CDR3 region has 15 residues. The CDR3 loop is CASSTNRGMNTEAFF. The CDR3 bases are TGTGCCAGCAGTACAAACAGGGGAATGAACACTGAAGCTTTCTTT.

The DNA for the CDR3 is TGTGCCAGCAGTTCAAACAAATACGAGCAGTACTTC. Its translation is CASSSNKYEQYF. The V call is TRBV28, the J call TRBJ2-7; D gene uncertain. CDR3 length: 12 residues. CDR1 is MDHEN and CDR2 is SYDVKM in the germline V gene. V was pared by 4 bases and J by 4 bases, with 8 bases between.

This rearrangement joins TRBV4-3 to TRBJ1-1; D perhaps matches TRBD1 (6 bases). Germline values: CDR1 LGHNA, CDR2 YSLEER. The CDR3 contains 15 residues. The V and J ends lost 3 bases and 4 bases respectively, with 15 bases between them. CDR3 amino acids: CASSQGAHRFTEAFF. Here the CDR3 DNA reads TGCGCCAGCAGCCAGGGGGCGCATCGATTCACTGAAGCTTTCTTT.

The J gene is TRBJ1-6, the V gene TRBV30; D is undetermined. This CDR3 comprises 16 residues. V dropped 2 bases and J dropped 7 bases, with 18 bases sitting between them. In germline, CDR1 is GTSNPN, CDR2 SVGIG (reference sequence). This CDR3 is CAWSPPSGSSNSPLHF. The CDR3 coding sequence is TGTGCCTGGAGTCCCCCTTCTGGGAGCTCCAATTCACCCCTCCACTTT. The whole variable domain, filled in from reference TRBV30 and TRBJ1-6, reads SQTIHQWPATLVQPVGSPLSLECTVEGTSNPNLYWYRQAAGRGLQLLFYSVGIGQISSEVPQNLSASRPQDRQFILSSKKLLLSDSGFYLCAWSPPSGSSNSPLHFGNGTRLTVT.

The chain joins TRBV6-1 to TRBJ2-7, with 11 bases that match TRBD2. V lost 3 bases to trimming and J lost 12 bases; unmatched junction nucleotides: 7. The CDR3 extends over 13 amino acids. Germline CDR1 and CDR2: MNHNS and SASEGT. The CDR3 nucleotides read TGTGCCAGCAGTGACAGGCCTAGCGGGGGGCCGTACTTC. It encodes CASSDRPSGGPYF.

The chain is built from TRBV9 and TRBJ2-1; 10 nucleotides align to TRBD2. After removal of 6 bases from V and 2 bases from J, the junction contained 8 bases not matched to a gene. Germline values: CDR1 SGDLS, CDR2 YYNGEE. The CDR3 sequence is 16 residues long. The chain's CDR3 is CASTSLSGGTYNEQFF. The CDR3 bases are TGTGCCAGCACCTCCCTTAGCGGGGGGACCTACAATGAGCAGTTCTTC.

There are many counts of this clone. The chain employs TRBV12-3 or TRBV12-4 and TRBJ1-6; D unclear. V shed 5 bases and J shed 8 bases, with 7 bases lying between them. This CDR3 has 12 amino acids. The CDR3 DNA is TGTGCCAGCAGTACACATTATTCACCCCTCCACTTT. Residues: CASSTHYSPLHF.

Concerning this clone: Other DNA sequences in the sample encode the same CDR3. The chain couples TRBV7-8 to TRBJ2-5; no firm D call. This CDR3 has 14 amino acids. Trimming took off 1 base at V and 2 bases at J, with 8 bases between the two ends. CDR1 SGHVS and CDR2 FQNEAQ come from the germline V gene. This CDR3 is CASSLGAVQETQYF. As DNA, the CDR3 is TGTGCCAGCAGCTTAGGGGCAGTTCAAGAGACCCAGTACTTC.

The chain carries TRBV18 and TRBJ2-2; D may be TRBD1 (6 bases). Germline V lookup: CDR1 KGHSH, CDR2 LQKENI. V was clipped by 2 bases and J by 4 bases, with 14 bases between them. The CDR3 contains 16 residues. The CDR3 nucleotides are TGTGCCAGCTCACCAGGAGAAGGGGGTTTCACCGGGGAGCTGTTTTTT. This codes for CASSPGEGGFTGELFF.

This chain links TRBV6-2 or TRBV6-3 with TRBJ2-7, with a weak D call TRBD1 (5 bases). Per the germline V gene, CDR1 is MNHEY and CDR2 is SVGEGT. This CDR3 contains 16 residues. V lost 2 bases to trimming and J lost 2 bases, with 16 bases between them. The CDR3 region has the DNA TGTGCCAGCAGTTACCTTGGGGCAAAGGGGACCTACGAGCAGTACTTC. Translation: CASSYLGAKGTYEQYF.

V is TRBV4-2 and J is TRBJ2-7, with 11 bases lining up with TRBD2. The CDR3 runs 17 residues. V dropped 2 bases and J dropped 4; count of bases not matched to a gene: 10. The germline gives CDR1 LGHNA, CDR2 YNFKEQ. The CDR3 bases are TGTGCCAGCAGCCAATCCGGGGGGGGACTAGCGGTTTACGAGCAGTACTTC. This gives the protein CASSQSGGGLAVYEQYF.

V usage is TRBV30 and J usage is TRBJ1-4, with a possible D match to TRBD1 (5 bases). The CDR3 is made up of 15 amino acids. CDR1 and CDR2 (germline): GTSNPN, SVGIG (reference sequence). V shed 0 bases and J shed 7 bases, with 15 bases lying between them. The DNA for the CDR3 is TGTGCCTGGAGTGTTAACAGGTCACCAGGTGAAAAACTGTTTTTT. As protein: CAWSVNRSPGEKLFF.

The chain joins TRBV7-3 to TRBJ2-1, with D maybe TRBD1 (5 bases). V lost 2 bases and J lost 10, with 9 bases in between. The CDR3 has 12 amino acids. In germline, CDR1 is SGHTA, CDR2 FQGTGA. CDR3 sequence: CASSLDRTEQFF. DNA for the CDR3: TGTGCCAGCAGCTTAGATAGGACAGAGCAGTTCTTC. Filled out from reference TRBV7-3 and TRBJ2-1, the complete variable domain reads GAGVSQTPSNKVTEKGKYVELRCDPISGHTALYWYRQSLGQGPEFLIYFQGTGAADDSGLPNDRFFAVRPEGSVSTLKIQRTERGDSAVYLCASSLDRTEQFFGPGTRLTVL.

The chain couples TRBV10-3 to TRBJ2-7, with TRBD1 matching 7 bases. CDR3 size: 17 residues. Germline V gene data show CDR1 as ENHRY and CDR2 as SYGVKD. The V and J ends lost 6 bases and 2 bases, in that order; junction bases with no gene match: 16. CDR3 protein: CAISDREGPGVTYEQYF. Here the CDR3 DNA reads TGTGCCATCAGCGACAGGGAAGGTCCAGGTGTCACCTACGAGCAGTACTTC.